This TCR beta chain was recovered during a study of T cells in localized non-small cell lung cancer. Study-level points and caveats: Greater blood T cell density accompanied longer overall survival. Across samples, adjacent lung featured a median roughly 60 of the top 100 tumor clones.

Notes on this clone: Antigen specificity is unknown.

Germline V gene sequence: CDR1 MNHEY, CDR2 SVGAGI. The CDR3 runs 13 residues. V lost 2 bases and J 9 bases, leaving 14 bases between the germline ends. Clones were read by immunoSEQ multiplex PCR, and TCRdb kept only the in-frame ones, dropping some. This table holds about 82,000 clones, less than 85% found once. The chain carries TRBV6-5 and TRBJ2-7; D is ambiguous. Source: PBMCs, taken before any cancer treatment. The clonotype originates from a man aged 35 to 69 with stage II squamous cell lung carcinoma. CDR3 in amino acids: CASSYQYGAGQYF. CDR3 in DNA: TGTGCCAGCAGTTACCAGTACGGAGCCGGGCAGTACTTC.